This T cell receptor (beta chain) came from a study of beta chain features in type 1 diabetes. The CDR3 runs 13 residues. Trimming took 1 base from V and 4 from J, leaving 8 bases between them. Germline lookup yields CDR1 SGDLS and CDR2 YYNGEE. This clone was detected only a few times. Antigen unknown. Other DNA variants within this sample encode the same CDR3. Whole-study findings and limits: Shortening of TCRB CDR3s, moderate but significant, appeared in all four CD4+ subsets of Type 1 diabetes patients.

Since all of the isolated RNA was reverse transcribed, expressed TCRB transcripts were what got sequenced. Sequencing was performed with immunoSEQ multiplex PCR; in TCRdb, only in-frame clones are kept and a portion is missing. The sample lists about 660,000 clones, 11% to 15% occurring once. The sequencing input was naive CD4+ T cells from blood. The sequence derives from a man between 18 and 35 years old with type 1 diabetes. The chain is built from TRBV9 and TRBJ1-1; maybe TRBD1 (6 bases). As DNA, the CDR3 is TGTGCCAGCAGCGTACAGGGGAGCACTGAAGCTTTCTTT. It codes for CASSVQGSTEAFF.